This TCR beta chain was identified in a study of cytotoxic CD8 clonotypes in ibrutinib-treated CLL. For the study at large: The patient breakdown showed around 10 relapsed/refractory and around 16 treatment-naive cases, with about 17 IGHV unmutated.

This clone was detected a few times. This CDR3 has 12 amino acids. Trimming removed 3 bases at V and 4 bases at J, with 9 bases between. Germline V gene lookup returns CDR1 GTSNPN and CDR2 SVGIG (reference sequence). The method was immunoSEQ multiplex PCR; TCRdb's version includes in-frame clones alone and lacks a portion of them. Found here are some 100,000 clones, roughly 57% of them singletons; the top ten hold around 37%. V gene TRBV30 combines with J gene TRBJ1-2, with D unclear. The material was PBMCs, obtained after 24 months of ibrutinib treatment. This receptor was obtained from a human donor with chronic lymphocytic leukemia. The CDR3 sequence is CAWSEGPYGYTF. CDR3 nucleotide sequence: TGTGCCTGGAGCGAAGGCCCCTATGGCTACACCTTC. Full variable domain (rest looked up from reference TRBV30 and TRBJ1-2): SQTIHQWPATLVQPVGSPLSLECTVEGTSNPNLYWYRQAAGRGLQLLFYSVGIGQISSEVPQNLSASRPQDRQFILSSKKLLLSDSGFYLCAWSEGPYGYTFGSGTRLTVV.